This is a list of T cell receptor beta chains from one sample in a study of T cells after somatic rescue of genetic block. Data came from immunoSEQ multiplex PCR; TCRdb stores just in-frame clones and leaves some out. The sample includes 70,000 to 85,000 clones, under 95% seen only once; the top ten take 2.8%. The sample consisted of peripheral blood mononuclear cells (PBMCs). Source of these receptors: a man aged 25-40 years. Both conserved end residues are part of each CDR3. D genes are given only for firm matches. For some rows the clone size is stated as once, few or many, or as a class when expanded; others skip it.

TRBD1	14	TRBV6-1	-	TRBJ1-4	CASSAGQGSEKLFF	TGTGCCAGCAGTGCGGGACAGGGTAGTGAAAAACTGTTTTTT
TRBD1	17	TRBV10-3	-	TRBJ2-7	CAISDHSGTGYSYEQYF	TGTGCCATCAGTGACCACTCCGGGACAGGGTACAGCTACGAGCAGTACTTC
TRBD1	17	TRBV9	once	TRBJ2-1	CASSVAVTGGGYNEQFF	TGTGCCAGCAGCGTAGCGGTAACAGGGGGCGGATACAATGAGCAGTTCTTC
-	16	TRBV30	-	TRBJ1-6	CAWRSTGWNLDSPLHF	TGTGCCTGGAGGTCGACAGGTTGGAATTTGGATTCACCCCTCCACTTT
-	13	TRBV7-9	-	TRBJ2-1	CASSLGSYNEQFF	TGTGCCAGCAGCTTAGGTAGCTACAATGAGCAGTTCTTC
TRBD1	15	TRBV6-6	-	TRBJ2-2	CASSTGQGSPGELFF	TGTGCCAGCAGCACAGGACAGGGGTCACCCGGGGAGCTGTTTTTT
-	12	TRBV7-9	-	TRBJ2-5	CASSRDAETQYF	TGTGCCAGCAGCCGGGATGCTGAGACCCAGTACTTC
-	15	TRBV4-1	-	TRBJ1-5	CASSNPTGRNQPQHF	TGCGCCAGCAGCAACCCGACGGGTCGCAATCAGCCCCAGCATTTT
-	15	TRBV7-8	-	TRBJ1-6	CASSLVAGTRSPLHF	TGTGCCAGCAGCTTAGTGGCGGGGACAAGATCACCCCTCCACTTT
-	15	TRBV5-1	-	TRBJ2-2	CASSLVSEAVGELFF	TGCGCCAGCAGCTTGGTGTCGGAGGCGGTCGGGGAGCTGTTTTTT
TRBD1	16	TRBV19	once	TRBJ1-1	CATQETGGVLSTEAFF	TGTGCCACCCAAGAGACAGGGGGGGTTCTTTCGACTGAAGCTTTCTTT
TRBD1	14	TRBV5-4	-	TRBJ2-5	CASNRDRGAETQYF	TGTGCCAGCAACCGGGACAGGGGGGCAGAGACCCAGTACTTC
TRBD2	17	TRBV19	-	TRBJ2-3	CASSFRLAGGHRDTQYF	TGTGCCAGTAGTTTCCGACTAGCGGGGGGGCATAGAGATACGCAGTATTTT
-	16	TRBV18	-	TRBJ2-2	CASSPSVAASTGELFF	TGTGCCAGCTCACCATCGGTAGCGGCTAGCACCGGGGAGCTGTTTTTT
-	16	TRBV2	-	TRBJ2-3	CASSTPLGQSTDTQYF	TGTGCCAGCAGTACTCCCCTTGGACAGAGCACAGATACGCAGTATTTT
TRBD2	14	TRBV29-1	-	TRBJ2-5	CSVLGLATQETQYF	TGCAGCGTTCTGGGACTAGCGACTCAAGAGACCCAGTACTTC
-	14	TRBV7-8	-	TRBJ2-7	CASTAESETVKQYF	TGTGCCAGCACCGCCGAGTCGGAGACTGTGAAGCAGTACTTC
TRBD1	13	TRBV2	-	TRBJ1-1	CASKITGGTEAFF	TGTGCCAGCAAGATTACAGGGGGCACTGAAGCTTTCTTT
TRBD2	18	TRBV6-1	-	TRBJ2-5	CASSESRLAGGRQETQYF	TGTGCCAGCAGTGAATCCCGACTAGCGGGGGGCCGCCAAGAGACCCAGTACTTC
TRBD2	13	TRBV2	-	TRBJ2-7	CASSSGRVYEQYF	TGTGCCAGCAGTTCAGGGAGGGTCTACGAGCAGTACTTC
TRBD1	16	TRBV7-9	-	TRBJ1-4	CASSPGGRGFNEKLFF	TGTGCCAGCAGCCCAGGGGGGCGCGGGTTTAATGAAAAACTGTTTTTT
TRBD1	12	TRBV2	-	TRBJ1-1	CASSRTGDEAFF	TGTGCCAGCAGTCGGACAGGGGATGAAGCTTTCTTT